A selection of T cell receptor beta chains follows, all from one sample in a study of blood T cell repertoires in COVID-19. Sequencing used immunoSEQ multiplex PCR; TCRdb keeps in-frame clones, though not all of them. The repertoire consists of approximately 250,000 clones, with roughly 89% occurring once and the leading ten covering 2% to 2.5%. The material sequenced was peripheral blood. The receptor source for this set is a man aged 25 to 40 who had recovered from COVID-19. CDR3s include the opening cysteine and the closing phenylalanine or tryptophan. The D gene is left open where the match is weak. Rows may omit the clone size; those that give it use once, few, many or a size class.

len: 13
d_gene: .
v_gene: TRBV11-2
abundance: .
j_gene: TRBJ1-6
CDR3aa: CASSTPRGNVLHF
CDR3nt: TGTGCCAGCTCGACCCCCCGAGGAAACGTCCTCCACTTT

len: 14
d_gene: .
v_gene: TRBV28
abundance: .
j_gene: TRBJ2-3
CDR3aa: CASSSQGLPDTQYF
CDR3nt: TGTGCCAGCAGTTCCCAGGGTTTGCCAGATACGCAGTATTTT

len: 14
d_gene: .
v_gene: TRBV30
abundance: .
j_gene: TRBJ1-1
CDR3aa: CAWTQVAMNTEAFF
CDR3nt: TGTGCCTGGACTCAGGTCGCGATGAACACTGAAGCTTTCTTT

len: 15
d_gene: TRBD1
v_gene: TRBV30
abundance: few
j_gene: TRBJ2-7
CDR3aa: CAWTRGQGSSYEQYF
CDR3nt: TGTGCCTGGACCCGTGGACAGGGGAGCTCCTACGAGCAGTACTTC

len: 20
d_gene: .
v_gene: TRBV5-1
abundance: few
j_gene: TRBJ2-3
CDR3aa: CASSLALLRIGNRDTDTQYF
CDR3nt: TGCGCCAGCAGCTTGGCTCTCCTGAGGATTGGTAATCGTGACACAGATACGCAGTATTTT

len: 16
d_gene: TRBD1
v_gene: TRBV6-2/TRBV6-3
abundance: once
j_gene: TRBJ1-5
CDR3aa: CASSSRDRGSNQPQHF
CDR3nt: TGTGCCAGCAGTTCCCGAGACAGGGGCAGCAATCAGCCCCAGCATTTT

len: 15
d_gene: TRBD2
v_gene: TRBV5-8
abundance: .
j_gene: TRBJ2-3
CDR3aa: CASTLRSGGALAQYF
CDR3nt: TGTGCCAGCACCCTGAGGTCCGGGGGGGCACTGGCGCAGTATTTT

len: 14
d_gene: .
v_gene: TRBV5-1
abundance: .
j_gene: TRBJ2-2
CDR3aa: CASSEPANTGELFF
CDR3nt: TGCGCCAGCAGCGAACCAGCGAACACCGGGGAGCTGTTTTTT

len: 16
d_gene: .
v_gene: TRBV5-1
abundance: .
j_gene: TRBJ2-2
CDR3aa: CASSLVGTRDTGELFF
CDR3nt: TGCGCCAGCAGCTTGGTTGGGACAAGAGACACCGGGGAGCTGTTTTTT

len: 17
d_gene: TRBD2
v_gene: TRBV13
abundance: .
j_gene: TRBJ2-5
CDR3aa: CASSLGLAGGPQETQYF
CDR3nt: TGTGCCAGCAGCTTAGGTTTAGCGGGGGGACCCCAAGAGACCCAGTACTTC

len: 14
d_gene: .
v_gene: TRBV7-9
abundance: .
j_gene: TRBJ2-5
CDR3aa: CASSFDQGYETQYF
CDR3nt: TGTGCCAGCAGCTTTGACCAGGGATACGAGACCCAGTACTTC

len: 13
d_gene: .
v_gene: TRBV4-3
abundance: .
j_gene: TRBJ2-7
CDR3aa: CASSQVGGTQQYF
CDR3nt: TGCGCCAGCAGCCAAGTGGGGGGTACGCAGCAGTACTTC

len: 10
d_gene: .
v_gene: TRBV20-1
abundance: .
j_gene: TRBJ1-1
CDR3aa: CSALGGEAFF
CDR3nt: TGCAGTGCTCTGGGAGGTGAAGCTTTCTTT

len: 14
d_gene: TRBD2
v_gene: TRBV10-3
abundance: once
j_gene: TRBJ2-5
CDR3aa: CAISDLAGAETQYF
CDR3nt: TGTGCCATCAGTGATCTAGCGGGGGCGGAGACCCAGTACTTC

len: 14
d_gene: .
v_gene: TRBV5-5
abundance: .
j_gene: TRBJ2-5
CDR3aa: CASSLSGYQETQYF
CDR3nt: TGTGCCAGCAGCTTGTCAGGGTACCAAGAGACCCAGTACTTC

len: 15
d_gene: TRBD2
v_gene: TRBV11-3
abundance: .
j_gene: TRBJ2-5
CDR3aa: CASSFRGGETETQYF
CDR3nt: TGTGCCAGCAGTTTCCGCGGGGGGGAGACGGAGACCCAGTACTTC

len: 13
d_gene: .
v_gene: TRBV12-5
abundance: .
j_gene: TRBJ1-2
CDR3aa: CASGGGRGSGYTF
CDR3nt: TGTGCTAGTGGCGGAGGTCGTGGGTCTGGCTACACCTTC

len: 15
d_gene: TRBD1
v_gene: TRBV7-9
abundance: .
j_gene: TRBJ1-1
CDR3aa: CASNIQGLKNTEAFF
CDR3nt: TGTGCCAGCAACATACAGGGGTTGAAGAACACTGAAGCTTTCTTT

len: 14
d_gene: TRBD1
v_gene: TRBV6-6
abundance: .
j_gene: TRBJ1-5
CDR3aa: CASDGQGLNQPQHF
CDR3nt: TGTGCCAGCGATGGACAGGGATTAAATCAGCCCCAGCATTTT

len: 15
d_gene: .
v_gene: TRBV7-2
abundance: .
j_gene: TRBJ2-5
CDR3aa: CASSLHSQTEETQYF
CDR3nt: TGTGCCAGCAGCCTCCACTCCCAGACAGAAGAGACCCAGTACTTC

len: 17
d_gene: .
v_gene: TRBV6-1
abundance: .
j_gene: TRBJ1-3
CDR3aa: CASSEVQGILSGNTIYF
CDR3nt: TGTGCCAGCAGTGAAGTTCAGGGGATCCTCTCTGGAAACACCATATATTTT

len: 18
d_gene: TRBD1
v_gene: TRBV19
abundance: .
j_gene: TRBJ1-1
CDR3aa: CASSESRAGGLGASEAFF
CDR3nt: TGTGCCAGTAGTGAAAGCCGAGCAGGGGGGCTTGGAGCGTCTGAAGCTTTCTTT

len: 17
d_gene: TRBD2
v_gene: TRBV3-1/TRBV3-2
abundance: .
j_gene: TRBJ2-5
CDR3aa: CASSQDRGLGLQETQYF
CDR3nt: TGTGCCAGCAGCCAAGATAGGGGACTAGGGCTGCAAGAGACCCAGTACTTC

len: 15
d_gene: TRBD2
v_gene: TRBV29-1
abundance: once
j_gene: TRBJ2-2
CDR3aa: CSGYLGGGNTGELFF
CDR3nt: TGCAGCGGATACCTGGGCGGGGGGAACACCGGGGAGCTGTTTTTT

len: 17
d_gene: .
v_gene: TRBV19
abundance: .
j_gene: TRBJ1-3
CDR3aa: CASSIVAGLHSGNTIYF
CDR3nt: TGTGCCAGTAGTATAGTTGCAGGACTCCACTCTGGAAACACCATATATTTT

len: 17
d_gene: TRBD1
v_gene: TRBV6-1
abundance: .
j_gene: TRBJ2-7
CDR3aa: CASSDRKPGTGAYEQYF
CDR3nt: TGTGCCAGCAGTGACAGGAAACCCGGGACAGGGGCCTACGAGCAGTACTTC

len: 16
d_gene: .
v_gene: TRBV5-1
abundance: .
j_gene: TRBJ1-5
CDR3aa: CASSLWGDVSNQPQHF
CDR3nt: TGCGCCAGCAGCTTGTGGGGGGACGTTAGCAATCAGCCCCAGCATTTT

len: 15
d_gene: .
v_gene: TRBV10-3
abundance: .
j_gene: TRBJ1-2
CDR3aa: CAISPDSDRYYGYTF
CDR3nt: TGTGCCATCAGCCCCGACTCGGATAGGTACTATGGCTACACCTTC

len: 13
d_gene: .
v_gene: TRBV19
abundance: .
j_gene: TRBJ2-7
CDR3aa: CASSFLSTGEQYF
CDR3nt: TGTGCCAGTAGTTTTCTATCCACGGGGGAGCAGTACTTC

len: 11
d_gene: .
v_gene: TRBV5-1
abundance: .
j_gene: TRBJ2-1
CDR3aa: CASADSFEQFF
CDR3nt: TGCGCCAGCGCCGACTCTTTTGAGCAGTTCTTC

len: 16
d_gene: .
v_gene: TRBV9
abundance: once
j_gene: TRBJ1-4
CDR3aa: CASSRNSLATNEKLFF
CDR3nt: TGTGCCAGCAGCAGAAACAGCCTTGCAACTAATGAAAAACTGTTTTTT